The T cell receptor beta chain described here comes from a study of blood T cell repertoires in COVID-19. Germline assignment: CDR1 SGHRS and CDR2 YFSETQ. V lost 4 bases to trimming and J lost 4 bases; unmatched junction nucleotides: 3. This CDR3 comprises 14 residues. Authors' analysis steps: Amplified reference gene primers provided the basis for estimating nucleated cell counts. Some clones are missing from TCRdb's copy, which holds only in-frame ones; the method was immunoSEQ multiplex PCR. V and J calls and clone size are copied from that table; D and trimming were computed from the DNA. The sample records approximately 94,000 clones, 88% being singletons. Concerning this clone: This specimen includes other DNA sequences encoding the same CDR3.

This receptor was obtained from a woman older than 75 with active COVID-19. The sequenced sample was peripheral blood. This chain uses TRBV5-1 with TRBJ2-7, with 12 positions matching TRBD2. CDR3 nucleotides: TGCGCCAGCAGCCTGACTAGCGGGAGTTACGAGCAGTACTTC. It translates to CASSLTSGSYEQYF.